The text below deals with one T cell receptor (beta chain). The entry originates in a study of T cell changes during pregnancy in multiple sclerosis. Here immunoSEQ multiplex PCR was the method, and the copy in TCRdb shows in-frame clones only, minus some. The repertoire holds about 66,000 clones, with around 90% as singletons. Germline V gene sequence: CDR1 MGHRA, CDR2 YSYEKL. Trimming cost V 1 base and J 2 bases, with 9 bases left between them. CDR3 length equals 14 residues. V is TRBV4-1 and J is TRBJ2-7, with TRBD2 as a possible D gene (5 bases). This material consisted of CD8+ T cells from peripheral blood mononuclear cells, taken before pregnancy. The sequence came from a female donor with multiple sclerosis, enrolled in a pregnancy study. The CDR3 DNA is TGCGCCAGCAGCCAAGTAAGGGAGACCTACGAGCAGTACTTC. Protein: CASSQVRETYEQYF.